The source of this T cell receptor beta chain is a study of T cell changes during pregnancy in multiple sclerosis. Germline CDR1 reads MGHRA; CDR2 reads YSYEKL. Between the trimmed V and J ends, which lost 6 bases and 3 bases, there was a span of 17 bases. The CDR3 is 15 residues long. Data came from immunoSEQ multiplex PCR; TCRdb stores just in-frame clones and leaves some out. This table has 45,000 to 60,000 clones, more than 90% appearing once. The starting material was CD4+ T cells from peripheral blood mononuclear cells, obtained before pregnancy. This clonotype originated in a female donor with multiple sclerosis, enrolled in a pregnancy study. The genes are TRBV4-1 and TRBJ1-2; D unclear. CDR3 sequence: CASSPREGSHYGYTF. DNA of the CDR3: TGCGCCAGCAGTCCTCGGGAGGGAAGTCACTATGGCTACACCTTC.